This T cell receptor beta chain appears in the sequencing data of a study of identical twins. Study-wide results and limits: Its conclusions, products of cross-sectional statistical analysis, did not come from following the same donors.

As to this clonotype: Antigen unknown.

Germline V gene sequence: CDR1 SEHNR, CDR2 FQNEAQ (reference sequence). The CDR3 consists of 15 residues. V lost 4 bases to trimming and J lost 4 bases, with 17 bases between them. Template switching (which added a universal primer site) was used, and cDNA carried unique molecular identifiers. Via MiXCR, TCRdb re-called the 5' RACE reads, giving one row per CDR3 protein. The sample shows roughly 230,000 distinct CDR3 sequences, around 8.3% of them seen only once. These data also formed part of another study, on yellow fever vaccine responses in identical twins.

This chain connects TRBV7-9 to TRBJ2-7; D is uncertain. Source material: CD8+ T cells sorted from blood. The TCR originated in a woman in her late teens or twenties in good health. The CDR3 loop reads CASSSQDENPYEQYF. The CDR3 bases are TGTGCCAGCAGCTCCCAAGATGAGAACCCTTACGAGCAGTACTTC.